This TCR beta chain was documented in a study of shared clonotypes between healthy human individuals. Source study methods: Filtering was not the same, since immunoSEQ gave junction-only sequences without quality scores. TCRdb's table, derived via immunoSEQ multiplex PCR, lists solely in-frame clones and lacks some. V, J and clone size derive from that table, while D and trimming were established from the DNA sequence. This sample yields 450,000 to 600,000 clones, of which roughly 78% are seen a single time; 10% to 15% belongs to the top ten. V lost 4 bases and J 5 bases, leaving 8 bases between the germline ends. The length of the CDR3 is 13 residues. Germline values: CDR1 MNHEY, CDR2 SMNVEV (reference sequence).

The clonotype originates from a woman between 40 and 55 years old in good health. Some clones in this sample may be carry-over from other donors' samples. The specimen was PBMCs. The rearrangement joins TRBV27 to TRBJ1-4; D remains ambiguous. The CDR3 coding sequence is TGTGCCAGCAGTTCGAGGATGAATGAAAAACTGTTTTTT. Its translation: CASSSRMNEKLFF. Full variable domain (rest looked up from reference TRBV27 and TRBJ1-4): EAQVTQNPRYLITVTGKKLTVTCSQNMNHEYMSWYRQDPGLGLRQIYYSMNVEVTDKGDVPEGYKVSRKEKRNFPLILESPSPNQTSLYFCASSSRMNEKLFFGSGTQLSVL.